This T cell receptor beta chain was obtained from a study of blood T cell repertoires in COVID-19. The CDR3 length is 13 residues. Germline V CDR1 and CDR2: GTSNPN, SVGIG (reference sequence). V lost 0 bases and J lost 8, with 11 bases in between. The assay was immunoSEQ multiplex PCR, and TCRdb's table has in-frame clones only and misses some. The sample lists roughly 53,000 clones, 90% seen once, with around 3% in the top ten. This sequence was found in a human donor in a cohort sampled during active COVID-19. J is TRBJ2-1 and V is TRBV30; D gene uncertain. Material: peripheral blood. The CDR3 region has the DNA TGTGCCTGGAGTGTTTCTAGGCGAGATGAGCAGTTCTTC. It is translated as CAWSVSRRDEQFF.